A selection of T cell receptor beta chains follows, all from one sample in a study of T-cell memory formation after mild COVID-19. TCRdb re-called the 5' RACE reads with MiXCR, one entry per CDR3 protein. The table records about 360,000 distinct CDR3 sequences, approximately 12% of them present only once. The source material was PBMCs or a T cell subset sorted from them (not recorded which). The receptors stem from a man aged 18 to 29 who had mild COVID-19 (a few samples of this study predate the infection). Cell type and time point are not known. The CDR3 runs from the conserved cysteine through the conserved F or W. The D gene is left open where the match is weak. Not all rows give a size; the values are once, few, many and, for expanded clones, a class.

CDR3nt: TGTGCCAGCAGTTACTCGACAGGTCCCCCGGGAGATACGCAGTATTTT
CDR3aa: CASSYSTGPPGDTQYF
abundance: -
j_gene: TRBJ2-3
d_gene: -
v_gene: TRBV6-5

CDR3nt: TGTGCCATCAGCCTCGCAGGGACTGGGGCCAACGTCCTGACTTTC
CDR3aa: CAISLAGTGANVLTF
abundance: -
j_gene: TRBJ2-6
d_gene: -
v_gene: TRBV10-3

CDR3nt: TGTGCCAGCTCACCACTGGTCAGGGTGACAAACACTGAAGCTTTCTTT
CDR3aa: CASSPLVRVTNTEAFF
abundance: -
j_gene: TRBJ1-1
d_gene: -
v_gene: TRBV18

CDR3nt: TGTGCCAGCAGGCTCGGGGGCTCCGAGCAGTACTTC
CDR3aa: CASRLGGSEQYF
abundance: once
j_gene: TRBJ2-7
d_gene: -
v_gene: TRBV12-3/TRBV12-4

CDR3nt: TGCAGTGCTAGTAGCTCTATGAGTTCACCCCTCCACTTT
CDR3aa: CSASSSMSSPLHF
abundance: many
j_gene: TRBJ1-6
d_gene: -
v_gene: TRBV20-1

CDR3nt: TGTGCCAGCCCCACAGGGGCTGAGCAGTTCTTC
CDR3aa: CASPTGAEQFF
abundance: -
j_gene: TRBJ2-1
d_gene: TRBD1
v_gene: TRBV2

CDR3nt: TGTGCCAGCAGTTTTCCAGGGAACAATCAGCCCCAGCATTTT
CDR3aa: CASSFPGNNQPQHF
abundance: -
j_gene: TRBJ1-5
d_gene: -
v_gene: TRBV12-3/TRBV12-4

CDR3nt: TGTGCCTGCCGAGCTGGGAGCGGGGAAGAGACCCAGTACTTC
CDR3aa: CACRAGSGEETQYF
abundance: -
j_gene: TRBJ2-5
d_gene: TRBD2
v_gene: TRBV19

CDR3nt: TGTGCCAGCAGCTGGTTTGGACGGCCCACAGATACGCAGTATTTT
CDR3aa: CASSWFGRPTDTQYF
abundance: many
j_gene: TRBJ2-3
d_gene: -
v_gene: TRBV7-8

CDR3nt: TGTGCCAGCAGCCAAGATTTGCCGGGGGGGCCGAGTACCGGGGAGCTGTTTTTT
CDR3aa: CASSQDLPGGPSTGELFF
abundance: -
j_gene: TRBJ2-2
d_gene: TRBD2
v_gene: TRBV3-1

CDR3nt: TGCAGTGCTCCTTCCTCCGGGACCCCCTATGGCTACACCTTC
CDR3aa: CSAPSSGTPYGYTF
abundance: few
j_gene: TRBJ1-2
d_gene: -
v_gene: TRBV20-1

CDR3nt: TGTGCCAGCAGCCCAGGGAGGAGGACCTCAGATACGCAGTATTTT
CDR3aa: CASSPGRRTSDTQYF
abundance: -
j_gene: TRBJ2-3
d_gene: -
v_gene: TRBV7-9

CDR3nt: TGTGCCAGCAGACAGGGGGCATGGGACACTGAAGCTTTCTTT
CDR3aa: CASRQGAWDTEAFF
abundance: few
j_gene: TRBJ1-1
d_gene: TRBD1
v_gene: TRBV27

CDR3nt: TGTGCCAGCAGCTTGACTAGGTTTTCTGGGGCCAACGTCCTGACTTTC
CDR3aa: CASSLTRFSGANVLTF
abundance: few
j_gene: TRBJ2-6
d_gene: -
v_gene: TRBV5-5

CDR3nt: TGTGCCAGCAGCCCCGGGGTCGAAACTGAAGCTTTCTTT
CDR3aa: CASSPGVETEAFF
abundance: -
j_gene: TRBJ1-1
d_gene: -
v_gene: TRBV5-4

CDR3nt: TGTGCCAGCAGTTCCGGTGACAGCCTAAAGGGGGGCTACACCTTC
CDR3aa: CASSSGDSLKGGYTF
abundance: many
j_gene: TRBJ1-2
d_gene: -
v_gene: TRBV27

CDR3nt: TGTGCCAGCAGCTTTGACGGGGCTCAATTGACCCAGTACTTC
CDR3aa: CASSFDGAQLTQYF
abundance: few
j_gene: TRBJ2-5
d_gene: -
v_gene: TRBV7-2

CDR3nt: TGTGCCAGCAGCTCAGACAGCAGCACCGGGGAGCTGTTTTTT
CDR3aa: CASSSDSSTGELFF
abundance: many
j_gene: TRBJ2-2
d_gene: -
v_gene: TRBV7-9

CDR3nt: TGCGCCAGCAGCTTGGATCAGGGGTCGCCTAATTCACCCCTCCACTTT
CDR3aa: CASSLDQGSPNSPLHF
abundance: few
j_gene: TRBJ1-6
d_gene: -
v_gene: TRBV5-1

CDR3nt: TGTGCCAGCAGCCTACCACAGGAGCGACCCCTCCACTTT
CDR3aa: CASSLPQERPLHF
abundance: -
j_gene: TRBJ1-6
d_gene: -
v_gene: TRBV7-2

CDR3nt: TGTGCCAGCAGCCCGGTGTGGCGGGCGGGGTACAATGAGCAGTTCTTC
CDR3aa: CASSPVWRAGYNEQFF
abundance: -
j_gene: TRBJ2-1
d_gene: -
v_gene: TRBV12-3/TRBV12-4

CDR3nt: TGCGCCAGCAGGGACGCTTCGGGGGACCAAGAGACCCAGTACTTC
CDR3aa: CASRDASGDQETQYF
abundance: many
j_gene: TRBJ2-5
d_gene: -
v_gene: TRBV5-1

CDR3nt: TGTGCCAGCGGGACTGAGAGCAATCAGCCCCAGCATTTT
CDR3aa: CASGTESNQPQHF
abundance: few
j_gene: TRBJ1-5
d_gene: -
v_gene: TRBV2

CDR3nt: TGCGCCAGCAGCCAAGGACTAGCGGGGCTCTACGAGCAGTACTTC
CDR3aa: CASSQGLAGLYEQYF
abundance: many
j_gene: TRBJ2-7
d_gene: TRBD2
v_gene: TRBV4-3

CDR3nt: TGTGCCAGCAGCTCCCGGCCGACGGAGACCCAGTACTTC
CDR3aa: CASSSRPTETQYF
abundance: few
j_gene: TRBJ2-5
d_gene: -
v_gene: TRBV7-3

CDR3nt: TGCGCCAGCAGCCCTCGGACGAGGGGGGAAACTGAAGCTTTCTTT
CDR3aa: CASSPRTRGETEAFF
abundance: few
j_gene: TRBJ1-1
d_gene: -
v_gene: TRBV4-1